This TCR beta chain stems from a study of identical twins (dated by TCRdb to between 2015 and 2016). Regarding the complete study: To test whether fetal clonotypes persist, this study deep-sequenced TCR alpha and beta repertoires from monozygotic twins, from unrelated adults of various ages, and from cord blood. To rule out contamination, the twin experiments were replicated at different times with different library preparation protocols.

Overall study outcomes, separate from this receptor: Recombination models systematically underestimated out-of-frame TCR alpha sharing in monozygotic twins but agreed with sharing between unrelated individuals. The excess sharing between twins in beta out-of-frame sequences was weaker because fewer shared sequences reduced the signal-to-noise ratio. Compared with coincidental sharing between unrelated individuals, out-of-frame TCR alpha sequences shared between twins had an excess of sequences with low generation probability. Fewer insertions were carried by abundant cord blood beta clonotypes; a weaker similar trend was observed in young adult naive repertoires, while no such trend was observed in memory repertoires. Zero-insertion analyses could be partly confounded by invariant T cells such as MAIT and iNKT, though diverse VJ usage argued against such confounding for most clonotypes. Conclusions relied on cross-sectional statistical analysis, since the same donors could not be followed over many years.

There are a few counts of this clonotype. The target of this receptor is not known. No base quality values were provided; no much bigger clone lies one nucleotide off. Including cysteine and phenylalanine, the CDR3 has 16 amino acids. The CDR3 DNA has 48 bases and is translated from base 1. According to the germline V gene, CDR1 reads SGHRS and CDR2 reads YFSETQ. Trimming at the junction amounts to 2 bases on V and 1 base on J, and the germline ends lie 13 bases apart. The library was produced with 5' RACE. The instrument was an Illumina HiSeq 2000. A universal primer binding site was introduced by template switching, and a unique molecular identifier was present in the final cDNA, enabling accurate counting of TCR cDNA molecules. Specific primers in the conserved constant-segment region were used to synthesize first-strand cDNA for the TCR alpha and beta chains. To control for contamination, every cDNA library carried two barcodes: a SMART-Mk sample barcode plus Illumina barcodes. TruSeq adapter sequences, together with Illumina sample barcodes, were added in two successive PCR steps. The TCR alpha and beta cDNA libraries were sequenced on the Illumina HiSeq platform using custom primers. The authors processed their data as follows. MiGEC was used to process raw reads and extract unique molecular identifiers, and MiXCR was used to find CDR3 positions. For each individual, recombination models were inferred using an EM algorithm with the repgenHMM and IGoR tools. The tcR package in R was used for shared clonotype analysis, with sharing normalized by the product of cloneset sizes. To study raw recombination free of thymic and clonal selection effects, out-of-frame nonproductive sequences were analyzed. TCRdb reworked the public reads: Q25 trimming with fastp, MiXCR clone assembly, productive beta chains retained. Each entry merges the rows of one CDR3 protein and shows their most common DNA and genes. The V and J calls and clone size are TCRdb's, not the authors'. The sample table shows over 600,000 distinct CDR3 sequences, and less than 25% are seen once. Approximately 4.5% of the sample is taken by the ten largest.

Only healthy Caucasian donors were included. The twin cohort comprised three pairs of female monozygotic twins, all aged about 18 to 30 years. Peripheral blood mononuclear cells were used as the source from which RNA for TCR libraries was isolated. Another study also made use of these data, one on T cells expressing NK-cell markers. As noted in the second study: Three sorted T-cell subsets (CD3+CD56+NKG2C+, CD3+CD56+NKG2C- and CD3+CD56-NKG2C+) from 8 or 9 donors had their TCR beta-chain repertoires profiled. Of the eight sequenced donors, seven were found to be HCMV-seropositive and one was found to be HCMV-seronegative. To restrict sorting to alphabetaTCR-expressing T cells, an anti-gammadeltaTCR antibody was added in several experiments. In more than five donors, the dominant CD3+CD56+NKG2C+ clonotypes were found to rank among the top 10 CD8+ clonotypes and to make up roughly 1.0-7.0% of CD8+ T cells. Those dominant clonotypes were again the most abundant among CD3+CD56-NKG2C+ cells in a few donors, at about 28.3-60.1%. Whether the expanded NKG2C-expressing T cell clones were specific for HCMV antigens remained unclear. The study sequenced eight donors, all healthy volunteers chosen at random: three men and five women. To determine HCMV serostatus, a commercial ELISA kit was used to detect HCMV-specific IgG in serum. Bulk peripheral blood T-cell repertoires were additionally sequenced from unsorted PBMC for roughly six donors. Reads were demultiplexed and grouped by UMI with MIGEC, and clonotypes were assembled and quantified with MiTCR. To remove erroneous sequences, TCR cDNA sequences were retained only when supported by two or more reads. The tcR package was used for downstream repertoire analysis, and clonotypes were matched across fractions by CDR3 nucleotide sequence plus V segment. VDJmatch was used to annotate antigen specificity against VDJdb, with one amino acid substitution in CDR3 permitted.

The sequenced sample consisted of PBMCs. Here the chain combines TRBV5-1 and TRBJ2-1; tentative D gene TRBD2, with 5 bases matching. The sequence came from a woman younger than 35 in good health. The nucleotides read TGCGCCAGCAGCTTAGCGGAGCCTACGTCCTACAATGAGCAGTTCTTC. Translated, it reads CASSLAEPTSYNEQFF.